The 23 T cell receptor beta chains in this list originate from one sample, sequenced in a study of beta chain features in type 1 diabetes (dated by TCRdb to the late 2010s). Study-level results and caveats: A moderate but significant shortening of TCRB CDR3 length was observed in type 1 diabetes patients in all four CD4+ subsets.

No antigens are known for them. The protocol used for the library was the immunoSEQ multiplex PCR assay. The entire amount of isolated RNA was reverse transcribed using the High Capacity cDNA Reverse Transcription Kit, so the sequenced TCRB transcripts were expressed ones. TCRdb holds this immuneACCESS table with in-frame rearrangements only. Some clones are missing; in checked studies, unresolved V genes explain under half, and the rest has no known cause. The sample has approximately 150,000 clones on record, 10% to 15% of them singletons. Together, the top ten hold 1.3% of the sample. The sample taken for sequencing was central memory CD4+ T cells from blood. Source of these receptors: a man between 18 and 35 years old with type 1 diabetes.

In this sample, this clone turned up a few times. The V call is TRBV27, the J call TRBJ1-1, with TRBD1 matching 12 bases. The CDR3 has 14 residues. The germline CDR1 and CDR2 sequences are MNHEY and SMNVEV (reference sequence). The ends lost 6 bases at V and 9 bases at J; junction bases unmatched: 8. The CDR3 sequence is CASSRGQGAIKAFF. As DNA, the CDR3 is TGTGCCAGCAGCCGGGGACAGGGGGCAATTAAAGCTTTCTTT.

The chain combines TRBV2 with TRBJ2-6; D is ambiguous. Germline CDR1 SNHLY, CDR2 FYNNEI. Trimming removed 7 bases from V and 0 bases from J, with 7 bases in between. This CDR3 has 14 residues. CDR3 in amino acids: CASTVVSGANVLTF. For the CDR3, the DNA is TGTGCCAGCACTGTCGTCTCTGGGGCCAACGTCCTGACTTTC.

This clone was detected only a few times. The chain combines TRBV15 with TRBJ2-3, with TRBD1 matching 8 bases. The CDR3 length is 17 residues. Germline V gene lookup returns CDR1 LNHNV and CDR2 YYDKDF (reference sequence). The trim removed 0 bases at V and 5 bases at J, leaving 10 bases unmatched. The CDR3 reads CATSRDPTGGSRDTQYF. The CDR3, as DNA: TGTGCCACCAGCAGAGATCCAACAGGGGGTTCGAGAGATACGCAGTATTTT.

This clone was observed a single time. The genes are TRBV25-1 and TRBJ1-2; D is possibly TRBD1 (6 bases). Germline CDR1 MGHDK, CDR2 SYGVNS. The germline V and J ends were trimmed by 8 bases and 6 bases, with 16 bases remaining between them. This CDR3 comprises 13 residues. CDR3 sequence: CASALQAGDGYTF. CDR3 nucleotide sequence: TGTGCCAGCGCCCTTCAAGCAGGGGATGGCTACACCTTC.

This clone was counted between two and nine times. The chain links TRBV7-6 to TRBJ2-6, with 8 nucleotides matching TRBD2. V was clipped by 1 base and J by 0 bases; unmatched bases: 8. This CDR3 has 19 residues. Per the germline V gene, CDR1 is SGHVS and CDR2 is FNYEAQ. This chain's CDR3 is CASSLVSAGGSSGANVLTF. The CDR3, as DNA: TGTGCCAGCAGCTTAGTTTCTGCGGGGGGCAGCTCTGGGGCCAACGTCCTGACTTTC.

The chain carries TRBV20-1 and TRBJ2-3; D might be TRBD1 or TRBD2, each matching 5 bases. The germline V and J ends were trimmed by 2 bases and 8 bases, with 8 bases remaining between them. This CDR3 region has 11 residues. Germline V gives CDR1 DFQATT, CDR2 SNEGSKA (reference sequence). CDR3 in DNA: TGCAGTGCTAGATCCGGGGCTACGCAGTATTTT. Protein product: CSARSGATQYF.

The genes are TRBV15 and TRBJ2-7, with TRBD1 identical over 10 bases. The CDR3 covers 14 residues. Germline V gives CDR1 LNHNV, CDR2 YYDKDF (reference sequence). V was clipped by 5 bases and J by 10 bases; unmatched bases: 11. CDR3 sequence reads: CATSSQTGGVFQYF. DNA of the CDR3: TGTGCCACCAGCTCCCAGACAGGGGGCGTTTTCCAGTACTTC.

The chain uses TRBV30 and TRBJ2-5, with 8 positions matching TRBD2. Germline CDR1 and CDR2: GTSNPN and SVGIG (reference sequence). The V and J ends lost 4 bases and 1 base, in that order; junction bases with no gene match: 11. CDR3 length equals 16 residues. The CDR3 is CAWTPEIAGPQETQYF. In DNA, the CDR3 is TGTGCCTGGACCCCCGAGATAGCGGGGCCCCAAGAGACCCAGTACTTC.

This clone has more than one count but fewer than ten. The chain couples TRBV19 to TRBJ1-1, with TRBD1 matching 9 bases. Germline CDR1 and CDR2: LNHDA and SQIVND (reference sequence). J gave up 4 bases and V 3 bases, and 3 bases lay outside the gene matches. This CDR3 has 14 residues. The CDR3: CASSMETGGTEAFF. In nucleotides, the CDR3 is TGTGCCAGTAGTATGGAGACAGGGGGCACTGAAGCTTTCTTT.

The V gene is TRBV29-1, the J gene TRBJ2-7, with 7 bases matching TRBD1. CDR1 is SQVTM and CDR2 is ANQGSEA in the germline V gene. CDR3 length: 12 residues. V lost 4 bases to trimming and J lost 6 bases; unmatched junction nucleotides: 6. CDR3 loop: CSVGQGFREQYF. CDR3 DNA: TGCAGCGTTGGACAGGGTTTTCGCGAGCAGTACTTC.

This clone was counted only a few times. This chain connects TRBV19 to TRBJ2-5; 8 bases fit TRBD1. The V segment lost 4 bases and the J segment 3 bases; nucleotides outside the gene matches: 4. The CDR3 covers 14 residues. In germline, CDR1 is LNHDA, CDR2 SQIVND (reference sequence). DNA of the CDR3: TGTGCCAGTAGTACTTGGGACAGGAAAGAGACCCAGTACTTC. Its translation: CASSTWDRKETQYF.

Only a few counts were recorded for this clone. This rearrangement joins TRBV7-2 to TRBJ2-5; TRBD2 matches 8 bases. This CDR3 region has 16 residues. J was trimmed by 4 bases and V by 5 bases; bases with no gene match: 12. The germline gives CDR1 SGHTA, CDR2 FQGNSA. The chain's CDR3 is CASSRMRTSKGETQYF. CDR3 coding DNA: TGTGCCAGCAGCCGGATGAGGACTAGCAAGGGAGAGACCCAGTACTTC.

This clone was seen more than once but under ten times. CDR3 sequence (DNA): TGTGCCAGCAGTTACTCGGAAAGGGCTCATGAGCAGTTCTTC. Amino acids: CASSYSERAHEQFF. The rearrangement uses TRBV6-5 and TRBJ2-1; D is uncertain. V lost 0 bases and J lost 8, with 11 bases in between. Germline CDR1 is MNHEY and CDR2 is SVGAGI. The length of the CDR3 is 14 residues.

The gene calls are TRBV30 and TRBJ1-5; TRBD1 is a possible D gene (5 bases). V dropped 5 bases and J dropped 2 bases, with 19 bases sitting between them. The length of the CDR3 is 16 residues. The germline V gene encodes CDR1 GTSNPN and CDR2 SVGIG (reference sequence). Written as DNA, the CDR3 is TGTGCCTGGGCCCTCGGGGGGTTGAGGGGCAATCAGCCCCAGCATTTT. This codes for CAWALGGLRGNQPQHF. The full variable domain, with the rest looked up from reference TRBV30 and TRBJ1-5, is SQTIHQWPATLVQPVGSPLSLECTVEGTSNPNLYWYRQAAGRGLQLLFYSVGIGQISSEVPQNLSASRPQDRQFILSSKKLLLSDSGFYLCAWALGGLRGNQPQHFGDGTRLSIL.

The V call is TRBV6-5, the J call TRBJ1-1; D not resolved. Germline CDR1 is MNHEY and CDR2 is SVGAGI. The CDR3 is 16 residues long. V shed 0 bases and J shed 3 bases, with 14 bases lying between them. DNA for the CDR3: TGTGCCAGCAGTTACTCCGGTGCCCCTGAGCACACTGAAGCTTTCTTT. This encodes CASSYSGAPEHTEAFF.

The chain is built from TRBV7-7 and TRBJ2-3, with D possibly matching TRBD1 (6 bases). The CDR3 covers 14 residues. With 1 base removed from V and 1 base from J, the gap between germline ends came to 6 bases. Germline V gene sequence: CDR1 SSHAT, CDR2 FNYEAQ (reference sequence). The CDR3 loop is CASSLDRGTDTQYF. In nucleotides, the CDR3 is TGTGCCAGCAGCTTAGACAGGGGCACAGATACGCAGTATTTT.

The V call is TRBV4-1, the J call TRBJ2-3, with D perhaps matching TRBD2 (5 bases). The V gene's germline CDR1 is MGHRA and CDR2 YSYEKL. The germline V and J ends were trimmed by 10 bases and 0 bases, with 14 bases remaining between them. The CDR3 runs to 14 residues. For the CDR3, the DNA is TGCGCCACCCGTACTGGGGAGAGCACAGATACGCAGTATTTT. Its protein is CATRTGESTDTQYF.

In its sample, this clone was seen a few times. This may arise from a read error, as a much more abundant clone is one base away. V gene TRBV27 combines with J gene TRBJ1-1; a possible D gene is TRBD1 (6 bases). The length of the CDR3 is 17 residues. Trimming left V 2 bases short and J 5 bases short, with 21 bases between. Germline lookup yields CDR1 MNHEY and CDR2 SMNVEV (reference sequence). CDR3 region: CASSLSVGSGVETEAFF. The CDR3 nucleotides read TGTGCCAGCAGTTTAAGTGTGGGATCAGGGGTGGAAACTGAAGCTTTCTTT.

The CDR3 sequence is CASSLGTAGSSPLHF. Here the CDR3 DNA reads TGTGCCAGCAGCTTAGGTACAGCAGGGTCTTCACCCCTCCACTTT. V is TRBV7-2 and J is TRBJ1-6; a possible D gene is TRBD1 (5 bases). V lost 1 base and J 9 bases, leaving 13 bases between the germline ends. CDR3 length: 15 residues. The V gene's germline CDR1 is SGHTA and CDR2 FQGNSA.

This chain connects TRBV11-2 to TRBJ2-3; D is perhaps TRBD1 (7 bases). This CDR3 is 12 amino acids long. Germline CDR1 is SGHAT and CDR2 is FQNNGV. V was shortened by 5 bases and J by 8 bases, with 11 bases between the two germline ends. The CDR3 region is CASSLEGATQYF. DNA for the CDR3: TGTGCCAGCAGCCTGGAGGGGGCTACGCAGTATTTT.

The chain recombines TRBV9 with TRBJ2-7; a weak D match, TRBD2 (6 bases). This CDR3 is 14 amino acids long. Germline V gene data show CDR1 as SGDLS and CDR2 as YYNGEE. Trimming left V 4 bases short and J 4 bases short, with 15 bases between. The CDR3 spells CASSNRDRGYEQYF. CDR3 in DNA: TGTGCCAGCAGCAACCGGGACCGGGGGTACGAGCAGTACTTC.

This clone has more than one count but fewer than ten. This chain links TRBV7-9 with TRBJ2-1; D is possibly TRBD1 or TRBD2 (5 bases each). Germline V gene data show CDR1 as SEHNR and CDR2 as FQNEAQ (reference sequence). V was cut by 5 bases and J by 8 bases, with 13 bases left in between. There are 13 residues in the CDR3. The CDR3: CASSGDATDEQFF. The CDR3 DNA sequence: TGTGCCAGCAGCGGGGACGCCACCGATGAGCAGTTCTTC.

This clone was detected only a few times. This chain links TRBV5-4 with TRBJ1-5; D is possibly TRBD1 (6 bases). The CDR3 covers 15 residues. V dropped 3 bases and J dropped 3 bases, with 13 bases sitting between them. Germline CDR1 reads SGHNT; CDR2 reads YYREEE (reference sequence). The CDR3 loop is CASSSGGLDNQPQHF. The DNA for the CDR3 is TGTGCCAGCAGCTCGGGGGGGCTGGACAATCAGCCCCAGCATTTT.